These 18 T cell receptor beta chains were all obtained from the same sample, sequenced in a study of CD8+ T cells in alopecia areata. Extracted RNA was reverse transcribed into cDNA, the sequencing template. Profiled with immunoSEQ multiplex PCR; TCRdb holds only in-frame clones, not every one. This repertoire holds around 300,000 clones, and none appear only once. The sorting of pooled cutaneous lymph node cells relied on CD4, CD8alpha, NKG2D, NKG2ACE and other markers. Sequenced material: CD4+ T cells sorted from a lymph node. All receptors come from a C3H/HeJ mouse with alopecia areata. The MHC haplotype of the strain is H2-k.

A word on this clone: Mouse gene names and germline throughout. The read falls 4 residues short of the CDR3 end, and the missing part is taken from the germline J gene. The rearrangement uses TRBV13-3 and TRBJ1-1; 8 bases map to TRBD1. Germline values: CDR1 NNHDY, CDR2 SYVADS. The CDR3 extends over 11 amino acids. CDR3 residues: CASRQGGEVFF. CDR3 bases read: TGTGCCAGCAGACAGGGGGGA.

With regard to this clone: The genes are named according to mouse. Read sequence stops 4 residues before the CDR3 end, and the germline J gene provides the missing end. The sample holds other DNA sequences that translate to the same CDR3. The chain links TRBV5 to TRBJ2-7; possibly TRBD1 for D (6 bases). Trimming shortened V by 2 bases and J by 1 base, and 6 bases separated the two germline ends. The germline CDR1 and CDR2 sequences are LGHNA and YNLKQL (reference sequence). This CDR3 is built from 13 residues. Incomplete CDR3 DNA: TGTGCCAGCAGCCAAACAGGGTCCTAT. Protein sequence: CASSQTGSY. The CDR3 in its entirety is CASSQTGSYEQYF.

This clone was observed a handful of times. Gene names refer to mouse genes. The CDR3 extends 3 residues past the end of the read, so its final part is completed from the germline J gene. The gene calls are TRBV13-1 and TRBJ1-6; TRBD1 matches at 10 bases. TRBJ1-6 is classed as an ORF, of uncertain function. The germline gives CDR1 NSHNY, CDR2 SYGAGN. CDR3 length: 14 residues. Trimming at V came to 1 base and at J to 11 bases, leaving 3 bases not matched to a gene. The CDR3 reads CASSDPGQGTPLYF. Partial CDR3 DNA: TGTGCCAGCAGTGATCCGGGACAGGGGACGCCC.

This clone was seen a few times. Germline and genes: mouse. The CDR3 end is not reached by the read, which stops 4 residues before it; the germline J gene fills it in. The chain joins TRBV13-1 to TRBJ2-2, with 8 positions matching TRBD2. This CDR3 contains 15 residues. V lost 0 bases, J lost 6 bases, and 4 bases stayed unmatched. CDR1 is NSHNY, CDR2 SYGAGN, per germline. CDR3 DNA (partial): TGTGCCAGCAGTGATGCGGCGGGGGGGCCCGGG. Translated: CASSDAAGGPG. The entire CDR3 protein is CASSDAAGGPGQLYF.

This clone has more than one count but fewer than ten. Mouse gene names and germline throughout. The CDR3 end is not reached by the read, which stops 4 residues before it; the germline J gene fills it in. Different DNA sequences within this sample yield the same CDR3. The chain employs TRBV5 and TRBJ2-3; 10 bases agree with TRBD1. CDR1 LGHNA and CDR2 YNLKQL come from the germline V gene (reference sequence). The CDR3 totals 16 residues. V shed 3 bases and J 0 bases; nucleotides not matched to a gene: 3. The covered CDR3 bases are TGTGCCAGCAGCCAGCGGGACAGGGGAAGTGCAGAA. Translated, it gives CASSQRDRGSAE. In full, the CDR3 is CASSQRDRGSAETLYF.

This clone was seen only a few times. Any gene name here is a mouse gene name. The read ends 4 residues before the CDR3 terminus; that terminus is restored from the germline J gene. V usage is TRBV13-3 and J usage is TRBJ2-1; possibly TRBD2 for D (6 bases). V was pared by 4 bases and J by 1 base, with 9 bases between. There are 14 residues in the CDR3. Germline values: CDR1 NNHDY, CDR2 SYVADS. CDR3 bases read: TGTGCCAGCAGTAGACTGGAAAACTATGCT. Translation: CASSRLENYA. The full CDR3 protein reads CASSRLENYAEQFF.

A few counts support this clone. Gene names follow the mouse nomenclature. CDR3 sequence: CTCSSGGIAEQFF. CDR3 DNA, as far as it was read: TGCACCTGCAGTAGTGGGGGGATTGCT. This chain joins TRBV1 and TRBJ2-1; 7 bases fit TRBD2. The read falls 4 residues short of the CDR3 end, and the missing part is taken from the germline J gene. There are 13 residues in the CDR3. Trimming removed 5 bases from V and 6 bases from J; junction bases left unmatched: 4. Looked up from germline, CDR1 is NSQYPW and CDR2 is LRSPGD (reference sequence). The full variable domain, completed using reference TRBV1 and TRBJ2-1, is VTLLEQNPRWRLVPRGQAVNLRCILKNSQYPWMSWYQQDLQKQLQWLFTLRSPGDKEVKSLPGADYLATRVTDTELRLQVANMSQGRTLYCTCSSGGIAEQFFGPGTRLTVL.

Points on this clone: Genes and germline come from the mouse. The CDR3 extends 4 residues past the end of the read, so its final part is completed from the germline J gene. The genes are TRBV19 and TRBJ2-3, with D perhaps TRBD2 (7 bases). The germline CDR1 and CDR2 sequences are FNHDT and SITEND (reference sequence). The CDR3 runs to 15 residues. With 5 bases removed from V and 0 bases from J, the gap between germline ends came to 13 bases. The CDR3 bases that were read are TGTGCCAGCAGCTGGGGGACAACTAGTGCAGAA. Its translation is CASSWGTTSAE. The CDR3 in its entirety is CASSWGTTSAETLYF.

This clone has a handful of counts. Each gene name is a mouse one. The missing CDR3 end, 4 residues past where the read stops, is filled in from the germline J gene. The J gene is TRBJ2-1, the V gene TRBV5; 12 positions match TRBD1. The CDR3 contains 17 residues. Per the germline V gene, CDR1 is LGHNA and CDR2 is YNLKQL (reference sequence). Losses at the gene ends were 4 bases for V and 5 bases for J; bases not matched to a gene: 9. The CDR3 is CASSRPGTGGGDAEQFF. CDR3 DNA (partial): TGTGCCAGCAGCCGTCCCGGGACAGGGGGCGGGGATGCT.

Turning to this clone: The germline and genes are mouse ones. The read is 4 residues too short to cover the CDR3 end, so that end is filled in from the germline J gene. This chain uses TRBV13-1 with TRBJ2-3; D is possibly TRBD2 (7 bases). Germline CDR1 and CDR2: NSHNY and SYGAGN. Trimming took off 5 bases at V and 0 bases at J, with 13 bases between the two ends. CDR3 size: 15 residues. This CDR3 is CASRLLGASAETLYF. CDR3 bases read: TGTGCCAGCAGGCTCCTGGGGGCTAGTGCAGAA.

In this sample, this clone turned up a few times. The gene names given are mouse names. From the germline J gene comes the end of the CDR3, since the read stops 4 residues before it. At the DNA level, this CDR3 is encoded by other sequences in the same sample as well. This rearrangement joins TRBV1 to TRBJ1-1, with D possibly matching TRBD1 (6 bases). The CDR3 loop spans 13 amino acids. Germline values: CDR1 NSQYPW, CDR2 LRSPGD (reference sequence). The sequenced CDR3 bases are TGCACCTGCAGTGCCCCGGGACAAACA. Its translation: CTCSAPGQT. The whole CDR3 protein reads CTCSAPGQTEVFF.

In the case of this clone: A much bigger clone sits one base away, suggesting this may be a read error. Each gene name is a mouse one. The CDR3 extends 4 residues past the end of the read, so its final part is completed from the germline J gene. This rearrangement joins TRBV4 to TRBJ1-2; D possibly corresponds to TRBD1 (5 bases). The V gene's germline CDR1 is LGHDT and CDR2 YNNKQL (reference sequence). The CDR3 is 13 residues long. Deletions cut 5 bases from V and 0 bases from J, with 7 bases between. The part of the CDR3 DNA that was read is TGTGCCAGCAGCCGGACAACAAACTCC. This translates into CASSRTTNS. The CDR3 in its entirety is CASSRTTNSDYTF. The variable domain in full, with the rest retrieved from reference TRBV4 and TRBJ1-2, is ETAVFQTPNYHVTQVGNEVSFNCKQTLGHDTMYWYKQDSKKLLKIMFSYNNKQLIVNETVPRRFSPQSSDKAHLNLRIKSVEPEDSAVYLCASSRTTNSDYTFGSGTRLLVI.

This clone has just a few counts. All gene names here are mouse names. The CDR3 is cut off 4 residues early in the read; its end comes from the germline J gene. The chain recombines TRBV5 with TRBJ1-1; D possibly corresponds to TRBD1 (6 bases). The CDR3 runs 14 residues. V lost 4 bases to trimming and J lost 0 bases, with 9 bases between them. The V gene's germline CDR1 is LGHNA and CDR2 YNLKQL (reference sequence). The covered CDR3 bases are TGTGCCAGCAGCCTCGGGACAACAAACACA. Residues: CASSLGTTNT. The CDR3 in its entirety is CASSLGTTNTEVFF.

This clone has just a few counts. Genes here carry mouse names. CDR3 DNA, as far as it was read: TGTGCCAGCAGTGATTCCGCAGGGGGCGGCTATAATTCGCCC. Amino acids: CASSDSAGGGYNSP. The full CDR3 is CASSDSAGGGYNSPLYF. The V and J genes are TRBV13-1 and TRBJ1-6; TRBD1 agrees at 8 bases. The read comes to an end 3 residues before the CDR3 does, leaving the germline J gene to fill in the end. TRBJ1-6 is assigned to the ORF class and has an uncertain function. V trimming: 1 base; J trimming: 3 bases; junction bases outside the gene matches: 6. This CDR3 has 17 residues. Germline values: CDR1 NSHNY, CDR2 SYGAGN.

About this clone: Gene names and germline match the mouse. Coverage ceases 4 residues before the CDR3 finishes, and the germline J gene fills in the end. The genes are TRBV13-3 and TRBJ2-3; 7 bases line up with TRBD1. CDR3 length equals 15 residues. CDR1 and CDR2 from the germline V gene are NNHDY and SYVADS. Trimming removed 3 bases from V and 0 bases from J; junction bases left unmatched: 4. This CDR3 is CASSGDSPSAETLYF. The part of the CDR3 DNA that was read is TGTGCCAGCAGTGGGGACAGCCCTAGTGCAGAA.

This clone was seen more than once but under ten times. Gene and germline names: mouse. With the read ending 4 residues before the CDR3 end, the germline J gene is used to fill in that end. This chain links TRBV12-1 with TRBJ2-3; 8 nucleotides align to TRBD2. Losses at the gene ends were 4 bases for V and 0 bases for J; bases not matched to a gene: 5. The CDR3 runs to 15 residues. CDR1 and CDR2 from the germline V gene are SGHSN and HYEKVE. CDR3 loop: CASSLDWGSAETLYF. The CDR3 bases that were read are TGTGCCAGCTCCCTAGACTGGGGAAGTGCAGAA. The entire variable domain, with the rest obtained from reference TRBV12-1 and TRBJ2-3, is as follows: DSGVVQSPRHIIKEKGGRSVLTCIPISGHSNVVWYQQTLGKELKFLIQHYEKVERDKGFLPSRFSVQQFDDYHSEMNMSALELEDSAMYFCASSLDWGSAETLYFGSGTRLTVL.

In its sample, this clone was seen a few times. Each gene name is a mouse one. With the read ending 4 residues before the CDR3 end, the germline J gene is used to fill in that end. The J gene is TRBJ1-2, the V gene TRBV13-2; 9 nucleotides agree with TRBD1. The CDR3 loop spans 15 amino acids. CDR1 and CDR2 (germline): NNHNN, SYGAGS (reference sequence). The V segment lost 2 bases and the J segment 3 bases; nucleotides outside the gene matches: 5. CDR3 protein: CASGDRDRVDSDYTF. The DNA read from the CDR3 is TGTGCCAGCGGTGACCGGGACAGGGTGGACTCC.

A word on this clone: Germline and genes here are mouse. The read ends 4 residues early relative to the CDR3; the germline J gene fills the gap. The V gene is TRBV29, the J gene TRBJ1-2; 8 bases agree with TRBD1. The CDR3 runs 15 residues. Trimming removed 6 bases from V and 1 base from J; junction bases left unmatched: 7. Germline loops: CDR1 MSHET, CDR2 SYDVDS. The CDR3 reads CASSLPGQGNSDYTF. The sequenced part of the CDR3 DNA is TGTGCTAGCAGCCTCCCCGGACAGGGAAACTCC.